This is a list of T cell receptor beta chains from one sample in a study of blood T cell repertoires in COVID-19. Clones were read by immunoSEQ multiplex PCR, and TCRdb kept only the in-frame ones, dropping some. The data hold some 54,000 clones, with about nine tenths observed a single time. Sequencing was done on a sample of peripheral blood. The receptor set was obtained from a man aged 55 to 70 with acute or convalescent COVID-19. CDR3s include the opening cysteine and the closing phenylalanine or tryptophan. The D gene is left open where the match is weak. The size field is filled for only some rows; it gives once, few, many or a size class.

D: .
V: TRBV5-5
size: .
J: TRBJ2-5
DNA: TGTGCCAGCAGCTTGCAGTGGGGGCGGGAGACCCAGTACTTC
CDR3: CASSLQWGRETQYF

D: TRBD2
V: TRBV4-3
size: .
J: TRBJ2-2
DNA: TGCGCCAGCAGCCTCTTAGCGGGAGCTAAGGCCGGGGAGCTGTTTTTT
CDR3: CASSLLAGAKAGELFF

D: .
V: TRBV7-9
size: few
J: TRBJ1-1
DNA: TGTGCCAGCAGCCCCGCCGGGTTTAATGAAGCTTTCTTT
CDR3: CASSPAGFNEAFF

D: TRBD2
V: TRBV7-2
size: .
J: TRBJ2-3
DNA: TGTGCCAGCAGCTTAAGGTCTGGCGGGAGAGCGGATACGCAGTATTTT
CDR3: CASSLRSGGRADTQYF

D: .
V: TRBV27
size: .
J: TRBJ2-3
DNA: TGTGCCAGCAGTCCAACTTCCTGGGGGAGGAGCACAGATACGCAGTATTTT
CDR3: CASSPTSWGRSTDTQYF

D: .
V: TRBV3-1/TRBV3-2
size: .
J: TRBJ1-6
DNA: TGTGCCAGCAGCCCAACTGGACAGTATAATTCACCCCTCCACTTT
CDR3: CASSPTGQYNSPLHF

D: .
V: TRBV25-1
size: .
J: TRBJ1-6
DNA: TGTGCCAGCAGTGAACAGGGGATTAATTCACCCCTCCACTTT
CDR3: CASSEQGINSPLHF

D: TRBD2
V: TRBV5-1
size: .
J: TRBJ2-7
DNA: TGCGCCAGCAGCTTGGAGGGACTAGCGGGAGCTCCTTACTTC
CDR3: CASSLEGLAGAPYF

D: .
V: TRBV30
size: .
J: TRBJ1-1
DNA: TGTGCCTGGACCCAAGGGGAAGGCACTGAAGCTTTCTTT
CDR3: CAWTQGEGTEAFF

D: TRBD2
V: TRBV2
size: .
J: TRBJ2-7
DNA: TGTGCCAGCAGTCTACTAGCGGGAGGCTTGGACGAGCAGTACTTC
CDR3: CASSLLAGGLDEQYF

D: TRBD2
V: TRBV7-2
size: .
J: TRBJ2-5
DNA: TGTGCCAGCAGCTTAGCACTAGCGGGAGGAAGGTTGGGAGAGACCCAGTACTTC
CDR3: CASSLALAGGRLGETQYF

D: .
V: TRBV6-5
size: .
J: TRBJ1-2
DNA: TGTGCCAGCAGTTACTCGAGGGTTCGGGCAGACTATGGCTACACCTTC
CDR3: CASSYSRVRADYGYTF

D: .
V: TRBV5-5
size: .
J: TRBJ1-1
DNA: TGTGCCAGCAGCTTGGGGTTCGGGGGGAACACTGAAGCTTTCTTT
CDR3: CASSLGFGGNTEAFF

D: .
V: TRBV28
size: .
J: TRBJ1-6
DNA: TGTGCCAGCAATAATCTGCAGGGCGGAAATTCACCCCTCCACTTT
CDR3: CASNNLQGGNSPLHF

D: TRBD1
V: TRBV28
size: .
J: TRBJ1-5
DNA: TGTGCCAGCAGGACCGGGACAGCTGTGACTCAGCCCCAGCATTTT
CDR3: CASRTGTAVTQPQHF

D: TRBD2
V: TRBV7-2
size: .
J: TRBJ2-1
DNA: TGTGCCAGCAGCTCCCTAGCGGGAGTAGGCCCGCCCCACAATGAGCAGTTCTTC
CDR3: CASSSLAGVGPPHNEQFF

D: .
V: TRBV5-1
size: .
J: TRBJ2-5
DNA: TGCGCCAGCAGCTCCTCGGGAGCCCAAGAGACCCAGTACTTC
CDR3: CASSSSGAQETQYF

D: TRBD2
V: TRBV5-4
size: .
J: TRBJ2-1
DNA: TGTGCCAGCAGATTTACTAGCGGGGGGTTCGATGAGCAGTTCTTC
CDR3: CASRFTSGGFDEQFF

D: TRBD2
V: TRBV27
size: .
J: TRBJ2-1
DNA: TGTGCCAGCAGCCTACTAGCGGGAGTCCCCAATGAGCAGTTCTTC
CDR3: CASSLLAGVPNEQFF

D: TRBD1
V: TRBV3-1/TRBV3-2
size: .
J: TRBJ1-1
DNA: TGTGCCAGCAGCCAAGCGGGGACAGGGGGCGTTCTGAACACTGAAGCTTTCTTT
CDR3: CASSQAGTGGVLNTEAFF

D: .
V: TRBV6-5
size: .
J: TRBJ1-2
DNA: TGTGCCAGCGGACGGGCGGAGGCTTCCTATGGCTACACCTTC
CDR3: CASGRAEASYGYTF

D: .
V: TRBV6-5
size: .
J: TRBJ1-4
DNA: TGTGCCAGCAGTTACTCGGCCGTACGTTCCGAAAAACTGTTTTTT
CDR3: CASSYSAVRSEKLFF

D: .
V: TRBV28
size: .
J: TRBJ2-2
DNA: TGTGCCAGCAGTTTAAATAGCGGAGGGGTAGGGGAGCTGTTTTTT
CDR3: CASSLNSGGVGELFF

D: TRBD2
V: TRBV9
size: .
J: TRBJ2-1
DNA: TGTGCCAGCAGCGTAGGGCTAGCGGGAGTCAATGAGCAGTTCTTC
CDR3: CASSVGLAGVNEQFF

D: TRBD1
V: TRBV6-5
size: .
J: TRBJ2-3
DNA: TGTGCCAGCAGACTGACAGGGGGCGCGGCAGATACGCAGTATTTT
CDR3: CASRLTGGAADTQYF

D: TRBD2
V: TRBV7-3
size: .
J: TRBJ2-1
DNA: TGTGCCAGCAGCTTAACCACACGTGGGGTCTATCAGCGGGGCGGTGGCAATGAGCAGTTCTTC
CDR3: CASSLTTRGVYQRGGGNEQFF

D: .
V: TRBV6-5
size: .
J: TRBJ1-3
DNA: TGTGCCAGCAGTTCCATATCCCGGGACAAACGAAACACCATATATTTT
CDR3: CASSSISRDKRNTIYF

D: .
V: TRBV5-1
size: .
J: TRBJ1-1
DNA: TGCGCCAGCAGCGGTACGACAGGGAACACTGAAGCTTTCTTT
CDR3: CASSGTTGNTEAFF

D: TRBD1
V: TRBV28
size: .
J: TRBJ2-5
DNA: TGTGCCAGCAGTTTAGGGGACAGGGGGAGAGAGACCCAGTACTTC
CDR3: CASSLGDRGRETQYF

D: .
V: TRBV9
size: .
J: TRBJ1-3
DNA: TGTGCCAGCAGCGTAGGTCACGGAGCTGGAAACACCATATATTTT
CDR3: CASSVGHGAGNTIYF

D: .
V: TRBV5-1
size: .
J: TRBJ2-7
DNA: TGCGCCAGCAACGCCGGCCAGACGGACAGCTCCTACGAGCAGTACTTC
CDR3: CASNAGQTDSSYEQYF

D: .
V: TRBV29-1
size: .
J: TRBJ1-2
DNA: TGCAGCGTTGAAAGCCGCGGGCCACGGTCGGGCTACACCTTC
CDR3: CSVESRGPRSGYTF

D: TRBD1
V: TRBV29-1
size: .
J: TRBJ2-3
DNA: TGCAGCGTTGAAGCCACAGGGGCAGATACGCAGTATTTT
CDR3: CSVEATGADTQYF

D: TRBD2
V: TRBV7-2
size: few
J: TRBJ2-7
DNA: TGTGCCAGCAGCCCATTGGGAGGGATCGAGCAGTACTTC
CDR3: CASSPLGGIEQYF

D: TRBD2
V: TRBV24-1
size: .
J: TRBJ2-1
DNA: TGTGCCACCAGTGAAATAGCGGGGACCCCCTACAATGAGCAGTTCTTC
CDR3: CATSEIAGTPYNEQFF

D: TRBD1
V: TRBV3-1/TRBV3-2
size: .
J: TRBJ1-1
DNA: TGTGCCAGCAGCCAAGACCCCGGGACAGCGAACACTGAAGCTTTCTTT
CDR3: CASSQDPGTANTEAFF

D: .
V: TRBV7-2
size: .
J: TRBJ1-1
DNA: TGTGCCAGCAGCCGTCGGGGAATCCCGAACACTGAAGCTTTCTTT
CDR3: CASSRRGIPNTEAFF

D: TRBD1
V: TRBV7-9
size: .
J: TRBJ1-1
DNA: TGTGCCAGCAGCTTCCCACAGGGGTTGGGCACTGAAGCTTTCTTT
CDR3: CASSFPQGLGTEAFF

D: .
V: TRBV27
size: once
J: TRBJ2-1
DNA: TGTGCCAGCAGTGAACCGGGACTTACAAATGAGCAGTTCTTC
CDR3: CASSEPGLTNEQFF

D: TRBD1
V: TRBV11-3
size: .
J: TRBJ2-5
DNA: TGTGCCAGCAGCCCCCGGGACGCCAGGGGGCAAGAGACCCAGTACTTC
CDR3: CASSPRDARGQETQYF

D: TRBD1
V: TRBV7-9
size: .
J: TRBJ2-1
DNA: TGTGCCAGCACCCTTCGGATGGACAGGGCTGAAGTAATTGACAATGAGCAGTTCTTC
CDR3: CASTLRMDRAEVIDNEQFF